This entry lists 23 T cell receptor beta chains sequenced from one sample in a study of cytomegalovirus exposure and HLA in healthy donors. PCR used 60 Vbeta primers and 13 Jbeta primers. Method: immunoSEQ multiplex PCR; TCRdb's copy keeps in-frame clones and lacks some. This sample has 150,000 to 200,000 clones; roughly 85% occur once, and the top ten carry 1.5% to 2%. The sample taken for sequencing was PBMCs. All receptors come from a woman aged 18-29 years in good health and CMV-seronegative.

The CDR3 sequence is CASSRDRGPDTQYF. CDR3 sequence (DNA): TGTGCCAGCTCGCGGGACAGGGGACCCGATACGCAGTATTTT. V and J are TRBV18 and TRBJ2-3; 10 nucleotides align to TRBD1. Germline V gene sequence: CDR1 KGHSH, CDR2 LQKENI. The CDR3 loop spans 14 amino acids. With V trimmed by 6 bases and J by 6 bases, 6 bases remained unmatched.

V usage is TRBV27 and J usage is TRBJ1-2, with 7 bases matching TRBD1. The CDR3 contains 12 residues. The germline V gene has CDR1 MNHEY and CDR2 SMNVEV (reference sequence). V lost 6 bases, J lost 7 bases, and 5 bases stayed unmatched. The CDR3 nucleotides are TGTGCCAGCAGGCCGACAGGGAGTGGCTACACCTTC. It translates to CASRPTGSGYTF.

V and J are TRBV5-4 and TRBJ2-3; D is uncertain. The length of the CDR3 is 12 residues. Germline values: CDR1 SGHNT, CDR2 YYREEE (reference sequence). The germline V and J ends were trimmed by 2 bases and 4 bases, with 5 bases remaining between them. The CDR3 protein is CASSFVSDTQYF. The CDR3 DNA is TGTGCCAGCAGCTTTGTCTCAGATACGCAGTATTTT.

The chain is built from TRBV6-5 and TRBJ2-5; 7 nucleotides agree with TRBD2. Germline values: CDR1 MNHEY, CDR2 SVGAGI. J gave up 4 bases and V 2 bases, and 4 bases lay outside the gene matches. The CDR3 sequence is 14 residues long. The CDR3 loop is CASSYGLAAETQYF. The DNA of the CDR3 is TGTGCCAGCAGTTACGGGCTAGCGGCAGAGACCCAGTACTTC.

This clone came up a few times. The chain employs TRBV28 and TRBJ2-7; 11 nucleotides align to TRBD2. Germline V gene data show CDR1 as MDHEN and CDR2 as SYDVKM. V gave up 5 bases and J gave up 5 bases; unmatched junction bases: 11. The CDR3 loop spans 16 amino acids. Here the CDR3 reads CASSQYLAGGTHEQYF. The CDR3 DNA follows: TGTGCCAGCAGTCAATATCTAGCGGGAGGTACCCACGAGCAGTACTTC.

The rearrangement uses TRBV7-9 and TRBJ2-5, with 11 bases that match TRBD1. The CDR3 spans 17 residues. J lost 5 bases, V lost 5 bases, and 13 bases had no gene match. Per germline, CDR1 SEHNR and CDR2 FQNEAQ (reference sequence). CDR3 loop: CASSPHSGDRGSETQYF. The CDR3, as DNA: TGTGCCAGCAGCCCACACAGCGGGGACAGGGGGTCGGAGACCCAGTACTTC.

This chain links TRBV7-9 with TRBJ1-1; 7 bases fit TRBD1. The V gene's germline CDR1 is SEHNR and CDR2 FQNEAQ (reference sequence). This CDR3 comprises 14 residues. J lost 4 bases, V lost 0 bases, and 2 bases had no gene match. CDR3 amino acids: CASSLAAGGTEAFF. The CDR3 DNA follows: TGTGCCAGCAGCTTAGCGGCAGGGGGCACTGAAGCTTTCTTT.

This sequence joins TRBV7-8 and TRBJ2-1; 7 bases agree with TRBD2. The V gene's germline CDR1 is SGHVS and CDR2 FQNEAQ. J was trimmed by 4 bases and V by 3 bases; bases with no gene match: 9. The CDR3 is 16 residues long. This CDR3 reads CASSFRASGTYNEQFF. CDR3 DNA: TGTGCCAGCAGCTTCAGGGCTAGCGGAACGTACAATGAGCAGTTCTTC.

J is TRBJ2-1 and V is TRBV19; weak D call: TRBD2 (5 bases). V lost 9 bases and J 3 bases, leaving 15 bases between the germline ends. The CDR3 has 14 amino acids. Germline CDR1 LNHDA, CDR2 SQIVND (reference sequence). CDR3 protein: CASQETRGYNEQFF. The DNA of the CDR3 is TGTGCCAGCCAGGAAACTAGAGGCTACAATGAGCAGTTCTTC.

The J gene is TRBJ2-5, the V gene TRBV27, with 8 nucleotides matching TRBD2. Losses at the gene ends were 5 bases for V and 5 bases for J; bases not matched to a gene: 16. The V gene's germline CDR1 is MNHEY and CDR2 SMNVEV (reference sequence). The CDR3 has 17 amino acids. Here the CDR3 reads CASSPAGGVRSTETQYF. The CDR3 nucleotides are TGTGCCAGCAGTCCAGCCGGGGGGGTCAGATCCACCGAGACCCAGTACTTC.

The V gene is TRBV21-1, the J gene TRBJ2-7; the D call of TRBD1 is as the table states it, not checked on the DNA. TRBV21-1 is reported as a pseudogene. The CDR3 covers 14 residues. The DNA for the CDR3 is TGTGCCAGCAGCAATCGGAAGACAGTCGACGAGCAGTACGTC. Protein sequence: CASSNRKTVDEQYV.

The CDR3 is CASSFRREPYLNTEAFF. CDR3 DNA: TGTGCCAGCAGTTTCCGCCGAGAGCCCTACTTGAACACTGAAGCTTTCTTT. This sequence joins TRBV27 and TRBJ1-1; no reliable D call. The length of the CDR3 is 17 residues. Germline CDR1 reads MNHEY; CDR2 reads SMNVEV (reference sequence). The V and J ends lost 3 bases and 0 bases respectively, with 17 bases between them.

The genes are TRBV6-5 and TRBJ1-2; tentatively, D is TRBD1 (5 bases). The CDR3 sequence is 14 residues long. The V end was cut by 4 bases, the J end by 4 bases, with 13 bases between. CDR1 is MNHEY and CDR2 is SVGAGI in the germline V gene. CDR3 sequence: CASSSPRGAYGYTF. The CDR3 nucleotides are TGTGCCAGCAGTTCGCCGCGCGGGGCCTATGGCTACACCTTC.

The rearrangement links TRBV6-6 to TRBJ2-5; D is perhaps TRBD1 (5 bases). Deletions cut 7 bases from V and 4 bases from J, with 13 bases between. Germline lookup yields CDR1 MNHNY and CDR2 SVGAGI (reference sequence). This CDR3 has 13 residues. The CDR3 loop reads CASILQGGETQYF. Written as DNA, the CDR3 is TGTGCCAGCATCCTCCAGGGTGGAGAGACCCAGTACTTC.

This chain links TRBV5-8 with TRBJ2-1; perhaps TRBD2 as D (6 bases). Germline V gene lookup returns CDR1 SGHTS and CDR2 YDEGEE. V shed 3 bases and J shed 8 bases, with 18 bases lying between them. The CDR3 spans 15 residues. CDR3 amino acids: CASSSGERIVYEQFF. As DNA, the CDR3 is TGTGCCAGCAGCTCGGGGGAAAGGATTGTATATGAGCAGTTCTTC. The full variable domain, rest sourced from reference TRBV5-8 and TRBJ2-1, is EAGVTQSPTHLIKTRGQQATLRCSPISGHTSVYWYQQALGLGLQFLLWYDEGEERNRGNFPPRFSGRQFPNYSSELNVNALELEDSALYLCASSSGERIVYEQFFGPGTRLTVL.

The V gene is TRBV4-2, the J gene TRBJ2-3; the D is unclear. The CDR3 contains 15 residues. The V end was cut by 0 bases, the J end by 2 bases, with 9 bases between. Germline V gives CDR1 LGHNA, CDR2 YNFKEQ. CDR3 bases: TGTGCCAGCAGCCAAGATTTGTTTCTCACAGATACGCAGTATTTT. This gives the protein CASSQDLFLTDTQYF.

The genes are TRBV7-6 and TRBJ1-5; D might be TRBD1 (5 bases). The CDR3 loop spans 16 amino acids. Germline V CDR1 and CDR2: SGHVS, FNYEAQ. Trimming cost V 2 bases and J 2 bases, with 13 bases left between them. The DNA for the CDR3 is TGTGCCAGCAGCTTAATCAGGGTTTACGGCAATCAGCCCCAGCATTTT. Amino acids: CASSLIRVYGNQPQHF.

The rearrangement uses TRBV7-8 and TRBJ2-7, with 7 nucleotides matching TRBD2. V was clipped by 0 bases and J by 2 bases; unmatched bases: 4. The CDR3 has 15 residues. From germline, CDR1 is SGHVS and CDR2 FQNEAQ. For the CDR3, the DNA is TGTGCCAGCAGCTTAGCTGGGGGGGAGGCCTACGAGCAGTACTTC. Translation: CASSLAGGEAYEQYF.

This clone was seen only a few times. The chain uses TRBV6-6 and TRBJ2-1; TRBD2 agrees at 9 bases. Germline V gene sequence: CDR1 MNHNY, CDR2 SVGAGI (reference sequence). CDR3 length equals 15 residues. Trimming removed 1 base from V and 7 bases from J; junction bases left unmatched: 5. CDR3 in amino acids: CASSYYQREVNEQFF. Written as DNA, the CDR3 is TGTGCCAGCAGTTACTATCAGCGGGAGGTTAATGAGCAGTTCTTC.

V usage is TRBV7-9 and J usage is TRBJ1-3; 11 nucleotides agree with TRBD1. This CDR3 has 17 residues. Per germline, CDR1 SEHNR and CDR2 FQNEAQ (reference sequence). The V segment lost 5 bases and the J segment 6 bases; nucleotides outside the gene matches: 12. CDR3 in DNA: TGTGCCAGCAGCCCCATTAGCGGACAGGGGGCTGAAAACACCATATATTTT. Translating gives CASSPISGQGAENTIYF.

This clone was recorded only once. CDR3 bases: TGTGCCAGTAGTATTTCTAACAGGGGGCGGGAAAAACTGTTTTTT. Translated, it gives CASSISNRGREKLFF. The V and J genes are TRBV19 and TRBJ1-4, with TRBD1 matching over 9 bases. J was trimmed by 8 bases and V by 3 bases; bases with no gene match: 7. Germline V gives CDR1 LNHDA, CDR2 SQIVND (reference sequence). The CDR3 runs 15 residues.

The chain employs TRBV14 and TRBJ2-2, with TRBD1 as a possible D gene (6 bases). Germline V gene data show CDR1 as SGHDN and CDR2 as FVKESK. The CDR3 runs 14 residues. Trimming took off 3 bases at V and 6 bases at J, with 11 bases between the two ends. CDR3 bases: TGTGCCAGCAGCCATACAGGGTCGGCCGGGGAGCTGTTTTTT. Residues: CASSHTGSAGELFF.

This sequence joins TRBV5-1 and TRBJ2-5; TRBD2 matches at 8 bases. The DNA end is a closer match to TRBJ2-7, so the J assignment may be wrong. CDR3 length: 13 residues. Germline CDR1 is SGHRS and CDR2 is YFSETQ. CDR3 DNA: TGCGCCAGCAGCGCGGGAGGCAAGGACGAGCAGTACTTC. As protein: CASSAGGKDEQYF.